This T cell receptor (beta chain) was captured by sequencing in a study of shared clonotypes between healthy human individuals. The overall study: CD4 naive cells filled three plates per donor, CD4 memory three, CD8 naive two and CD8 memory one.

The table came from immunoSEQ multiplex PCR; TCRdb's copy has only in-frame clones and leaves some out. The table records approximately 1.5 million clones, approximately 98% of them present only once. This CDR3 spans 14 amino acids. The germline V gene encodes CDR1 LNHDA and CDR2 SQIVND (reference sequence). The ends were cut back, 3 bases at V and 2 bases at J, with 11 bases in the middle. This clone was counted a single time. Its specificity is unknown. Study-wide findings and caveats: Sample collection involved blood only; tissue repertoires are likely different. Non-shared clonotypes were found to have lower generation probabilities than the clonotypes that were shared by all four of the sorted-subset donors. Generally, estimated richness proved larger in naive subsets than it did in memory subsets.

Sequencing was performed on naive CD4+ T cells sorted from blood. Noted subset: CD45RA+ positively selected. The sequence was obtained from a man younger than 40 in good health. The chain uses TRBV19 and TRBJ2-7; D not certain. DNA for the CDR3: TGTGCCAGTAGTATCGTAGGCAGGACCTACGAGCAGTACTTC. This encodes CASSIVGRTYEQYF. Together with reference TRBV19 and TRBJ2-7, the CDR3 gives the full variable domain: DGGITQSPKYLFRKEGQNVTLSCEQNLNHDAMYWYRQDPGQGLRLIYYSQIVNDFQKGDIAEGYSVSREKKESFPLTVTSAQKNPTAFYLCASSIVGRTYEQYFGPGTRLTVT.